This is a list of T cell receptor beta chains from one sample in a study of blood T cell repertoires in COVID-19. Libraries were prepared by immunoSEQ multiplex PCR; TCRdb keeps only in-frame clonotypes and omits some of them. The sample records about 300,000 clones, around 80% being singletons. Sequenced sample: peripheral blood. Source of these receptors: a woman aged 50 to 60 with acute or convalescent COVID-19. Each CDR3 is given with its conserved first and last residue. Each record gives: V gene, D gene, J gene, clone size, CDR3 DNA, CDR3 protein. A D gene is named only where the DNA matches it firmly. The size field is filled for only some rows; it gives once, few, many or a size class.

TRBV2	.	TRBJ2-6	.	TGTGCCAGCGCCGAGGATGCCTCTGGGGCCAACGTCCTGACTTTC	CASAEDASGANVLTF
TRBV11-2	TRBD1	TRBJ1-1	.	TGTGCCAGCAGCTTAAGGGGGCCCACTGAAGCTTTCTTT	CASSLRGPTEAFF
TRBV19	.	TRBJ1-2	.	TGTGCCAGTAGTATGGATGGGACACCCGACTATGGCTGCACCTTC	CASSMDGTPDYGCTF
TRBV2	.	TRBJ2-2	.	TGTGCCAGCAGGCGGGCAGACACCGGGGAGCTGTTTTTT	CASRRADTGELFF
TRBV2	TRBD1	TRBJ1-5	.	TGTGCCAGCAGTGCAGGGGGCGTTTTTCAGCCCCAGCATTTT	CASSAGGVFQPQHF
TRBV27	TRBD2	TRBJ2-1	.	TGTGCCAGCAGTATTACTAGCGGGAGGGCCTTCCATGAGCAGTTCTTC	CASSITSGRAFHEQFF
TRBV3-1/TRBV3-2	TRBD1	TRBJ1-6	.	TGTGCCAGTAGTCCCGGGACAGGGGGTAATTCACCCCTCCACTTT	CASSPGTGGNSPLHF
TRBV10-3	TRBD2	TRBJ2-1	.	TGTGCCATCGCACGGGACTATCAATACAATGAGCAGTTCTTC	CAIARDYQYNEQFF
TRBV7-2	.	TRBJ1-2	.	TGTGCCAGCAGCAAAGACAGATATGGCTACACCTTC	CASSKDRYGYTF
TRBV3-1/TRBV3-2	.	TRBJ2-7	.	TGTGCCAGCAGCCCAAACGCAGGTACGGACTACGAGCAGTACTTC	CASSPNAGTDYEQYF
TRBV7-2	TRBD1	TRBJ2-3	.	TGTGCCAGCAGCCTAGATGGACAGGGCACAGATACGCAGTATTTT	CASSLDGQGTDTQYF
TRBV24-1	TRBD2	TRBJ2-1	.	TGTGCCACCAGTGGGACTAGCGGGAGCTACAATGAGCAGTTCTTC	CATSGTSGSYNEQFF
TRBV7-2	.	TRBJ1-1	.	TGTGCCAGCAGCTATCAGGGAGGGGACACTGAAGCTTTCTTT	CASSYQGGDTEAFF
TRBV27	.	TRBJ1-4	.	TGTGCCAGCAGTTGGTCGGCAGGGCCTAATGAAAAACTGTTTTTT	CASSWSAGPNEKLFF
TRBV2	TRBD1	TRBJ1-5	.	TGTGCCAGCAGTGGCAGGGGGCATCAGCCCCAGCATTTT	CASSGRGHQPQHF
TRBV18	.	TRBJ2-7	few	TGTGCCAGCTCACCAGGGGACAAAAACGAGCAGTACTTC	CASSPGDKNEQYF
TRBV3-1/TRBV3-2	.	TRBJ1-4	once	TGTGCCAGCAGCCAAGAATCGGGTCGACTGTTTTTT	CASSQESGRLFF
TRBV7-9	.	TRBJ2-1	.	TGTGCCAGCAGCTTAGAGAGCCTCCCCGTTGCGTTCTTC	CASSLESLPVAFF
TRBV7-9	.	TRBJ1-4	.	TGTGCCAGCAGCTCACCCGCGGACAGTCGCCTTAGTGAAAAACTGTTTTTT	CASSSPADSRLSEKLFF
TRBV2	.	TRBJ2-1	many	TGTGCCAGCAGCCAGTACAATGAGCAGTTCTTC	CASSQYNEQFF
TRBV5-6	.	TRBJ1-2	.	TGTGCCAGCGGGGGCCGGCTCTTTAACTTC	CASGGRLFNF
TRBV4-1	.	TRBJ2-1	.	TGCGCCAGCAGCTCCGTGGAGGGAACCGGTGAGCAGTTCTTC	CASSSVEGTGEQFF
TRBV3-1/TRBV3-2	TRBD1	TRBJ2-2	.	TGTGCCAGCAGCCGACCAGGGGGCGTCACCGGGGAGCTGTTTTTT	CASSRPGGVTGELFF
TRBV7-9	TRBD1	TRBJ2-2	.	TGTGCCAGCAGCCACCGACAGGGGGAAGACACCGGGGAGCTGTTTTTT	CASSHRQGEDTGELFF
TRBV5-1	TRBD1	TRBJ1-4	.	TGCGCCAGCAGCTTGACCTTAGGGGGCGAATCTAATGAAAAACTGTTTTTT	CASSLTLGGESNEKLFF
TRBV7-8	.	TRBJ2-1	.	TGTGCCAGCAGTTGGAGCAGGGAAGGGACAATAGAGCAGTTCTTC	CASSWSREGTIEQFF
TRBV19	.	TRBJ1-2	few	TGTGCCAGTAACCATAACTCGGGCTATGGCTACACCTTC	CASNHNSGYGYTF
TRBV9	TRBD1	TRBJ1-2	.	TGTGCCAGCAGCGCTCCTCGGACAGGACCACGAGGGGACACCTTC	CASSAPRTGPRGDTF
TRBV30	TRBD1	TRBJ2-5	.	TGTGCCTGGGGGGAACAGGGGCTGGAGACCCAGTACTTC	CAWGEQGLETQYF